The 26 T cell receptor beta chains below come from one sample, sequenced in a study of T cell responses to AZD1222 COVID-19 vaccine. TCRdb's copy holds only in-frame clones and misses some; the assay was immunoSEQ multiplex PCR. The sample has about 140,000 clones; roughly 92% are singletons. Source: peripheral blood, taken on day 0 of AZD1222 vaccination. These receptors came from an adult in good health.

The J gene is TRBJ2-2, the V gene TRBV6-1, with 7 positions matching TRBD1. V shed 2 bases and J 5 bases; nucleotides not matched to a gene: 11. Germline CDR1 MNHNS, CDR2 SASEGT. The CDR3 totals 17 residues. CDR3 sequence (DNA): TGTGCCAGCAGTGAACTCGGAGGACAGGCCAGAACCGGGGAGCTGTTTTTT. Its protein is CASSELGGQARTGELFF.

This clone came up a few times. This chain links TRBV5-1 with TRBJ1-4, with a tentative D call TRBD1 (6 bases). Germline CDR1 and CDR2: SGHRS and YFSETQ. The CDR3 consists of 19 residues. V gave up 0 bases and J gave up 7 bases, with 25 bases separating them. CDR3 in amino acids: CASSLALSGGLPLSEKLFF. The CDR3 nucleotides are TGCGCCAGCAGCTTGGCCCTCTCGGGGGGCCTCCCATTGAGTGAAAAACTGTTTTTT.

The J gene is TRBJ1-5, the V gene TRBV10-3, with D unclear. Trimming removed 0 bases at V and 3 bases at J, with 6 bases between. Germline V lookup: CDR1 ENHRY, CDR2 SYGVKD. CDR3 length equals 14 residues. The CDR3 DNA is TGTGCCATCAGTGAGTCTGGGGACAATCAGCCCCAGCATTTT. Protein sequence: CAISESGDNQPQHF.

The CDR3 coding sequence is TGTGCCAGCAGCCCTCGGGTGGAGCTCGAAGCTTTCTTT. It encodes CASSPRVELEAFF. The J gene is TRBJ1-1, the V gene TRBV7-2; D unresolved. CDR3 length equals 13 residues. V was trimmed by 5 bases and J by 8 bases, leaving 15 bases between them. Per the germline V gene, CDR1 is SGHTA and CDR2 is FQGNSA.

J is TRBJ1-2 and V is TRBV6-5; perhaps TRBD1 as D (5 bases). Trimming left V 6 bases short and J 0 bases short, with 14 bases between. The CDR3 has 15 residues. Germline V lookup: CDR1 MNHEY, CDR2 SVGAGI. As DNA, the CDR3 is TGTGCCAGCAGATTTAACAGGATTACTAACTATGGCTACACCTTC. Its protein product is CASRFNRITNYGYTF.

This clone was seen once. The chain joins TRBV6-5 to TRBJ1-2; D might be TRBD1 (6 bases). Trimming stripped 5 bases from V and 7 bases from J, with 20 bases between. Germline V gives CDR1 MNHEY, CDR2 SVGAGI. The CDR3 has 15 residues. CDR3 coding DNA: TGTGCCAGCAGTACACCTACAGGGTTATTCGGTGGCTACACCTTC. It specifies CASSTPTGLFGGYTF.

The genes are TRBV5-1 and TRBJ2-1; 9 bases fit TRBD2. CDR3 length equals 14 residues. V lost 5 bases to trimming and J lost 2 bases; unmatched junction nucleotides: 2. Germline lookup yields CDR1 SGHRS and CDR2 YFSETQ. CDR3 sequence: CASSRGGAYNEQFF. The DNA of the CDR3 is TGCGCCAGCAGTCGCGGGGGGGCCTACAATGAGCAGTTCTTC.

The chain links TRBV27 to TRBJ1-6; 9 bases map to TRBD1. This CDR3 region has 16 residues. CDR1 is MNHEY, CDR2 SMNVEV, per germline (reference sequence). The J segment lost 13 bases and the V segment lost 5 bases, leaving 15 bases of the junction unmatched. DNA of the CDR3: TGTGCCAGCAGTCCTAGATTCACAGGGGGCGCTTTCCCCCTCCACTTT. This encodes CASSPRFTGGAFPLHF.

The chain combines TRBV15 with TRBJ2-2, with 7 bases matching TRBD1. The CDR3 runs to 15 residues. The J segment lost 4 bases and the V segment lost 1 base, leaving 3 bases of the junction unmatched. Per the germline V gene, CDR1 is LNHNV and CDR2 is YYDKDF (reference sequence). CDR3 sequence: CATSRAGQSTGELFF. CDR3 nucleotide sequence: TGTGCCACCAGCAGAGCGGGACAGTCCACCGGGGAGCTGTTTTTT.

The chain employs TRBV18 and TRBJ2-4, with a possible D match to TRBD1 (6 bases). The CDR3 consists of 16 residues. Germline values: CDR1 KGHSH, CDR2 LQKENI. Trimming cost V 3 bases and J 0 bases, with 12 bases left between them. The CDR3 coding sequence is TGTGCCAGCTCACCGGACAGCCTCATAGCCAAAAACATTCAGTACTTC. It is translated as CASSPDSLIAKNIQYF.

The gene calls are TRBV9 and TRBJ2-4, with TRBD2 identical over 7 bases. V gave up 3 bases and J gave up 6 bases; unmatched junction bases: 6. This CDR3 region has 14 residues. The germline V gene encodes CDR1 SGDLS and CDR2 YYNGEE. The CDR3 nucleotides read TGTGCCAGCAGCGCCGGGGGGAGGAGAAACATTCAGTACTTC. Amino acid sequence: CASSAGGRRNIQYF.

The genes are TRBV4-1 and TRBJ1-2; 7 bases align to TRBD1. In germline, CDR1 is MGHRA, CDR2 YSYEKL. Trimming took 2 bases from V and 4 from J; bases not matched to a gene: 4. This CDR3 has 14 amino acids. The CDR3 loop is CASSQPTGSYGYTF. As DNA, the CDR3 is TGCGCCAGCAGCCAACCGACAGGGAGCTATGGCTACACCTTC.

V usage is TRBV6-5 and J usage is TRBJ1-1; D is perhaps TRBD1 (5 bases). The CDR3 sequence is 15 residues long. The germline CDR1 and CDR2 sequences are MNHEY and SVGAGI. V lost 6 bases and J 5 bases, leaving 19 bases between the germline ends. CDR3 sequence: CASRPGLGETTEAFF. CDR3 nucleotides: TGTGCCAGCAGGCCGGGACTGGGGGAAACAACTGAAGCTTTCTTT.

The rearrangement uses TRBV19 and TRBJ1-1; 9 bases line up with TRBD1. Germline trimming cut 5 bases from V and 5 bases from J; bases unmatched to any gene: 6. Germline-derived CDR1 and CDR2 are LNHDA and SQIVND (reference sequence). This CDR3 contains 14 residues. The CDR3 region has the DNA TGTGCCAGTAGTTCCCGGGACAGGGATACTGAAGCTTTCTTT. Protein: CASSSRDRDTEAFF.

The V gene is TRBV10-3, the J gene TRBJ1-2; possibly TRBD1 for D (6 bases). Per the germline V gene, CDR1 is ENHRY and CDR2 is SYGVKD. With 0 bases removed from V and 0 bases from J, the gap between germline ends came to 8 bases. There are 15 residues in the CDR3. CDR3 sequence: CAISESTGTNYGYTF. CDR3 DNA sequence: TGTGCCATCAGTGAGTCGACAGGAACTAACTATGGCTACACCTTC.

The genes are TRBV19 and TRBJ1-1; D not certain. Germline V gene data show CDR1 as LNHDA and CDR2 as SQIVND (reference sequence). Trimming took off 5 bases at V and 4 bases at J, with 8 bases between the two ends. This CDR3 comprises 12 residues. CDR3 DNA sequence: TGTGCCAGTAGTTTTACCGGCACTGAAGCTTTCTTT. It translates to CASSFTGTEAFF.

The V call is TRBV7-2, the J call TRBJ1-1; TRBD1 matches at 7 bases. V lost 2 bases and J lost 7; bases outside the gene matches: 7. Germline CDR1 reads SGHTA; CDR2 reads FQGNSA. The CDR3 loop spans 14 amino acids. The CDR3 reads CASSLRRQGVEAFF. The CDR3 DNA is TGTGCCAGCAGCTTAAGGCGGCAGGGGGTTGAAGCTTTCTTT.

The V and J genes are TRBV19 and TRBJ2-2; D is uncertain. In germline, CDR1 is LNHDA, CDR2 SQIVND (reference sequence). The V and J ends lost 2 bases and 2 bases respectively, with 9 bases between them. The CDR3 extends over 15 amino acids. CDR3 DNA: TGTGCCAGTAGTATACCGGACCGAAACACCGGGGAGCTGTTTTTT. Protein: CASSIPDRNTGELFF.

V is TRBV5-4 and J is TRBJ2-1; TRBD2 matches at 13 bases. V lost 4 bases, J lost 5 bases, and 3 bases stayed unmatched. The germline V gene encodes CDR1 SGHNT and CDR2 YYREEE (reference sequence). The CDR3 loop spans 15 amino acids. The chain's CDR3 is CASSAGTSGNNEQFF. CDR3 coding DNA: TGTGCCAGCAGCGCCGGGACTAGCGGGAACAATGAGCAGTTCTTC.

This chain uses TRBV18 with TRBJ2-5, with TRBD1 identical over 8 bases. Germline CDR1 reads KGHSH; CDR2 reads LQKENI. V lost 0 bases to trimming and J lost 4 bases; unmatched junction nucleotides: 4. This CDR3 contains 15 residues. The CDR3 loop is CASSPPDRVGETQYF. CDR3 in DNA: TGTGCCAGCTCACCACCGGACAGGGTCGGAGAGACCCAGTACTTC.

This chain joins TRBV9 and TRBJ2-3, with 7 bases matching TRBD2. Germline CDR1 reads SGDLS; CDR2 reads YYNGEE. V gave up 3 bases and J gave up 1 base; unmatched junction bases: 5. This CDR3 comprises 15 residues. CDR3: CASSASGAGTDTQYF. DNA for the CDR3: TGTGCCAGCAGCGCGAGCGGGGCCGGCACAGATACGCAGTATTTT.

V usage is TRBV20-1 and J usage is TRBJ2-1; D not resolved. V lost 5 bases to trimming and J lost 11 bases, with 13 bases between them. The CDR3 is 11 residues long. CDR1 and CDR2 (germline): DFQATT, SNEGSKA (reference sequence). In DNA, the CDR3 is TGCAGTGCTCCCGTATTGAAAAAGCAGTTCTTC. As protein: CSAPVLKKQFF.

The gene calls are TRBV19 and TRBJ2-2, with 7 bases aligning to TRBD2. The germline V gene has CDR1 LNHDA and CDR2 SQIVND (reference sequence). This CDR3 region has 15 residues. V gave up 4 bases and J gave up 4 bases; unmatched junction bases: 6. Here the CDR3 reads CASSSGLVFTGELFF. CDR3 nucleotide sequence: TGTGCCAGTAGTAGCGGACTAGTGTTCACCGGGGAGCTGTTTTTT.

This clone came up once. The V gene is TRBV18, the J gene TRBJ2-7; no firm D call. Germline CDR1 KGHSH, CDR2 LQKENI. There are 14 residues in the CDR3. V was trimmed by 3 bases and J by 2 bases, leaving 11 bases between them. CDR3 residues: CASSPATNPYEQYF. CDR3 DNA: TGTGCCAGCTCACCTGCCACTAACCCCTACGAGCAGTACTTC. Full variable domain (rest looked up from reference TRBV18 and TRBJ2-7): NAGVMQNPRHLVRRRGQEARLRCSPMKGHSHVYWYRQLPEEGLKFMVYLQKENIIDESGMPKERFSAEFPKEGPSILRIQQVVRGDSAAYFCASSPATNPYEQYFGPGTRLTVT.

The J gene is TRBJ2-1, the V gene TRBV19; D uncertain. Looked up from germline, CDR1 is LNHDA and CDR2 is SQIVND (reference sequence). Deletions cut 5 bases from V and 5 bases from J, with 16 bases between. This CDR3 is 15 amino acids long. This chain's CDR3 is CASSSPGPFNNEQFF. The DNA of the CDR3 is TGTGCCAGTAGTTCTCCGGGCCCTTTCAACAATGAGCAGTTCTTC.

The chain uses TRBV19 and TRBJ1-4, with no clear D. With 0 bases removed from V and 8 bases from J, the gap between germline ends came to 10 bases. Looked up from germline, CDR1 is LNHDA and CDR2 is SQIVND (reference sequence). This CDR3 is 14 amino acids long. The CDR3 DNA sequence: TGTGCCAGTAGTATAGAGGCAGGTATCGAAAAACTGTTTTTT. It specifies CASSIEAGIEKLFF.